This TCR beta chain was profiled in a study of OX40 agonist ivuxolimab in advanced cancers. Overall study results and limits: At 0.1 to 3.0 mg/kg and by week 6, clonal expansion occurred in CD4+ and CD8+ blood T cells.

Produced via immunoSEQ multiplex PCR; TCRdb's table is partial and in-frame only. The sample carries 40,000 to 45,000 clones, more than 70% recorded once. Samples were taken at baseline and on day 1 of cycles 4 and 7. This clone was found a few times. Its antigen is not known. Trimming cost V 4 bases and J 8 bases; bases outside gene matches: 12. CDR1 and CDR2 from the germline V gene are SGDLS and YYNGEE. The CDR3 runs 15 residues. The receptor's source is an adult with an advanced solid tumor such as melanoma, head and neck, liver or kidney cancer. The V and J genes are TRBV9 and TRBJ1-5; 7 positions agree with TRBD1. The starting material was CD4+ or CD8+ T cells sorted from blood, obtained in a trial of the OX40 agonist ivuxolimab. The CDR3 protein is CASSTLGGSKEPQHF. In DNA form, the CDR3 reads TGTGCCAGCAGCACCCTAGGGGGCTCAAAGGAGCCCCAGCATTTT.